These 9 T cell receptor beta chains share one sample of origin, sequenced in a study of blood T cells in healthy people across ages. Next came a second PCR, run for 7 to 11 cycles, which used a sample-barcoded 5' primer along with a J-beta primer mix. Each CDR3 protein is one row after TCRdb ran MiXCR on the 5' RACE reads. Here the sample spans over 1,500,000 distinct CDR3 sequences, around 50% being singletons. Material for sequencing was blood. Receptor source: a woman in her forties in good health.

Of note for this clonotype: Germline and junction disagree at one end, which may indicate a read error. This chain's CDR3 is CASSPAGDYVQYF. The CDR3 DNA reads TGTGCCAGCAGCCCAGCCGGGGACTACGTGCAGTACTTC. V gene TRBV7-9 combines with J gene TRBJ2-7; TRBD2 agrees at 7 bases. The CDR3 has 13 residues. Per the germline V gene, CDR1 is SEHNR and CDR2 is FQNEAQ (reference sequence).

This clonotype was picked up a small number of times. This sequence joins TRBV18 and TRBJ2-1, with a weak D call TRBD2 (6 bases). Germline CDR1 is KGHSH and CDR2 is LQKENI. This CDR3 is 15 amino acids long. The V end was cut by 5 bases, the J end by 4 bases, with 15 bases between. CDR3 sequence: CASSYGLSNYNEQFF. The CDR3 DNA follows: TGTGCCAGCTCATACGGACTATCAAATTACAATGAGCAGTTCTTC.

CDR3 coding DNA: TGTGCCGGAGGGGGGGGGACCAATCAGCCCCAGCATTTT. Amino acid sequence: CAGGGGTNQPQHF. The V call is TRBV7-9, the J call TRBJ1-5; a weak D match, TRBD1 (6 bases). Germline V gene sequence: CDR1 SEHNR, CDR2 FQNEAQ (reference sequence). The CDR3 sequence is 13 residues long. V was clipped by 11 bases and J by 3 bases, with 14 bases between them. Looking up the rest from reference TRBV7-9 and TRBJ1-5 gives the full variable domain: DTGVSQNPRHKITKRGQNVTFRCDPISEHNRLYWYRQTLGQGPEFLTYFQNEAQLEKSRLLSDRFSAERPKGSFSTLEIQRTEQGDSAMYLCAGGGGTNQPQHFGDGTRLSIL.

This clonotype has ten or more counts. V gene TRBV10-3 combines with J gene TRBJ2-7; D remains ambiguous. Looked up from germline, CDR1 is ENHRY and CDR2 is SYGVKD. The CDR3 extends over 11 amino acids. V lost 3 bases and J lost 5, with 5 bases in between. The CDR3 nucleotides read TGTGCCATCAGTGAAGTCAACGAGCAGTACTTC. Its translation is CAISEVNEQYF.

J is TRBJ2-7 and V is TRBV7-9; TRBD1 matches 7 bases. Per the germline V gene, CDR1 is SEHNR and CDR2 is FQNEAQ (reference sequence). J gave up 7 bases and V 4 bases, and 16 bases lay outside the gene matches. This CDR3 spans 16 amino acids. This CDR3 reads CASSSRQGTSENEQYF. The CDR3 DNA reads TGTGCCAGCAGCTCCCGACAGGGCACTTCTGAGAATGAGCAGTACTTC.

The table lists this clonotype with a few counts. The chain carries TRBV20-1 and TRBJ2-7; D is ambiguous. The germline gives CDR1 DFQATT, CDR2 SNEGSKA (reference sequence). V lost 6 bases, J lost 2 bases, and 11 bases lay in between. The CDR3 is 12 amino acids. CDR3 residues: CSAPENTYEQYF. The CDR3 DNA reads TGCAGTGCCCCCGAAAACACCTACGAGCAGTACTTC.

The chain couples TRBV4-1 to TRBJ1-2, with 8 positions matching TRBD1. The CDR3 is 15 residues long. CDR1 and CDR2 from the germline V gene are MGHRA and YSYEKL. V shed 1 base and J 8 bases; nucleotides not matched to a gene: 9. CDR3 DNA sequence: TGCGCCAGCAGCCAAGGAACAGGGGGAAGTCCGGGCTACACCTTC. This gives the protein CASSQGTGGSPGYTF.

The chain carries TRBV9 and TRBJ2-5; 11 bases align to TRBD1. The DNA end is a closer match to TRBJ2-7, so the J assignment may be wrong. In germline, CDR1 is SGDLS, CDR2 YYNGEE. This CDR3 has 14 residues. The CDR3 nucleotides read TGTGCCAGCAGCGCCGGGACAGGGGGAGACGAGCAGTACTTC. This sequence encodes CASSAGTGGDEQYF.

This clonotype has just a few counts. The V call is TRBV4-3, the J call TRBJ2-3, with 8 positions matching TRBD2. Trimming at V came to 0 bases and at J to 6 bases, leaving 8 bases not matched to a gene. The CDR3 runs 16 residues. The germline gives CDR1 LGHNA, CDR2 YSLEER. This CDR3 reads CASSQDWASGSDTQYF. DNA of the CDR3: TGCGCCAGCAGCCAAGATTGGGCTAGCGGGTCGGATACGCAGTATTTT.